This T cell receptor (beta chain) was captured by sequencing in a study of identifying expanded T cells in peripheral blood. Measured with immunoSEQ multiplex PCR; TCRdb has only the in-frame clones, and not every one. The table shows under 95,000 clones, with around 89% occurring only once. This CDR3 is 15 amino acids long. V lost 6 bases to trimming and J lost 0 bases, with 15 bases between them. Germline CDR1 reads MDHEN; CDR2 reads SYDVKM. V usage is TRBV28 and J usage is TRBJ2-7, with D perhaps matching TRBD2 (6 bases). The clonotype comes from a person aged 18 to 70 in good health. Sequencing was performed on blood. CDR3 DNA sequence: TGTGCCAGCAGCTTCGGCGGGGCGGCCTCCTACGAGCAGTACTTC. This translates into CASSFGGAASYEQYF.